Listed here are 22 T cell receptor beta chains from one sample, sequenced in a study of T cells in Graves' hyperthyroidism and ophthalmopathy. Amplified regions were TCR beta CDR3 sequences from RNA transcripts. The HTBI primer set was used in a first-round RT-PCR of the TCR CDR3. TCRdb reprocessed the multiplex PCR reads via MiXCR and lists one record per CDR3 protein. The data contain 730,000 or so distinct CDR3 sequences, roughly 20% of them singletons. Sample: blood. Receptors originate from a woman aged 50 to 65 with Graves' hyperthyroidism that later progressed to Graves' ophthalmopathy.

V and J are TRBV27 and TRBJ1-5; 9 bases are shared with TRBD1. This CDR3 contains 15 residues. V lost 5 bases, J lost 4 bases, and 6 bases stayed unmatched. Germline V CDR1 and CDR2: MNHEY, SMNVEV (reference sequence). The CDR3 coding sequence is TGTGCCAGCAGTGTAGACAGGGGGAAGAATCAGCCCCAGCATTTT. Translating gives CASSVDRGKNQPQHF.

This clonotype was seen more than once but under ten times. The chain couples TRBV5-1 to TRBJ2-1; TRBD2 matches at 8 bases. CDR3 length equals 20 residues. V trimming: 1 base; J trimming: 0 bases; junction bases outside the gene matches: 15. Looked up from germline, CDR1 is SGHRS and CDR2 is YFSETQ. CDR3 coding DNA: TGCGCCAGCAGCTTGACTCGTGGAGCGGGGGACACGAGCTCCTACAATGAGCAGTTCTTC. Protein: CASSLTRGAGDTSSYNEQFF.

The chain combines TRBV6-1 with TRBJ2-1, with a possible D match to TRBD2 (5 bases). Per germline, CDR1 MNHNS and CDR2 SASEGT. Trimming shortened V by 2 bases and J by 9 bases, and 11 bases separated the two germline ends. There are 13 residues in the CDR3. The CDR3 reads CASSELWETEQFF. CDR3 nucleotides: TGTGCCAGCAGTGAACTCTGGGAGACTGAGCAGTTCTTC.

This clonotype has ten or more counts. The chain carries TRBV5-1 and TRBJ2-7; the match to TRBD1 covers 7 bases. V dropped 0 bases and J dropped 5; count of bases not matched to a gene: 8. The CDR3 contains 15 residues. Germline V gene lookup returns CDR1 SGHRS and CDR2 YFSETQ. CDR3 in amino acids: CASSLAETGVDEQYF. Here the CDR3 DNA reads TGCGCCAGCAGCTTGGCCGAAACAGGGGTCGACGAGCAGTACTTC.

This sequence joins TRBV12-5 and TRBJ1-1; 7 bases match TRBD1. Trimming removed 3 bases from V and 4 bases from J; junction bases left unmatched: 2. Germline values: CDR1 LGHNT, CDR2 FRNRAP. CDR3 length: 13 residues. The DNA for the CDR3 is TGTGCTAGTGGTTTCGGACAGGTCACTGAAGCTTTCTTT. It translates to CASGFGQVTEAFF. Combining the CDR3 with reference TRBV12-5 and TRBJ1-1 gives the whole variable domain DARVTQTPRHKVTEMGQEVTMRCQPILGHNTVFWYRQTMMQGLELLAYFRNRAPLDDSGMPKDRFSAEMPDATLATLKIQPSEPRDSAVYFCASGFGQVTEAFFGQGTRLTVV.

The chain joins TRBV3-1 to TRBJ2-3, with 7 bases matching TRBD1. The CDR3 is made up of 15 amino acids. The V gene's germline CDR1 is LGHDT and CDR2 YNNKEL (reference sequence). J gave up 2 bases and V 4 bases, and 6 bases lay outside the gene matches. CDR3 amino acids: CASSPTGTDTDTQYF. DNA of the CDR3: TGTGCCAGCAGCCCGACCGGGACAGACACAGATACGCAGTATTTT.

This chain connects TRBV5-6 to TRBJ2-7; D perhaps matches TRBD1 (6 bases). The CDR3 loop spans 15 amino acids. Germline assignment: CDR1 SGHDT and CDR2 YYEEEE. Trimming stripped 2 bases from V and 3 bases from J, with 15 bases between. CDR3 DNA sequence: TGTGCCAGCAGCTTTATTCCGGGACAAGACTACGAGCAGTACTTC. The encoded protein is CASSFIPGQDYEQYF.

The CDR3 sequence is CASSLSAVHYGYTF. CDR3 DNA sequence: TGTGCCAGCAGCCTCTCGGCAGTCCACTATGGCTACACCTTC. The chain is built from TRBV7-9 and TRBJ1-2; D gene ambiguous. Trimming removed 5 bases at V and 3 bases at J, with 13 bases between. Germline V lookup: CDR1 SEHNR, CDR2 FQNEAQ (reference sequence). The CDR3 is 14 residues long.

The rearrangement joins TRBV28 to TRBJ2-3, with a tentative D call TRBD1 (5 bases). Germline CDR1 is MDHEN and CDR2 is SYDVKM. V shed 5 bases and J shed 3 bases, with 18 bases lying between them. This CDR3 has 16 residues. The CDR3 nucleotides read TGTGCCAGCAGTCCGGATTGGGGCCCGGTAACAGATACGCAGTATTTT. This gives the protein CASSPDWGPVTDTQYF.

The chain couples TRBV7-9 to TRBJ1-5; D gene uncertain. Germline V gene lookup returns CDR1 SEHNR and CDR2 FQNEAQ (reference sequence). The CDR3 has 12 residues. V lost 1 base, J lost 9 bases, and 7 bases lay in between. CDR3 region: CASSLGALPQHF. DNA for the CDR3: TGTGCCAGCAGCTTAGGCGCTCTGCCCCAGCATTTT. Full variable domain (remainder filled in from reference TRBV7-9 and TRBJ1-5): DTGVSQNPRHKITKRGQNVTFRCDPISEHNRLYWYRQTLGQGPEFLTYFQNEAQLEKSRLLSDRFSAERPKGSFSTLEIQRTEQGDSAMYLCASSLGALPQHFGDGTRLSIL.

Regarding this clonotype: One end of the junction varies from germline; a read error may be responsible. The V gene is TRBV18, the J gene TRBJ1-3; D may be TRBD1 (5 bases). The CDR3 extends over 15 amino acids. The germline V gene encodes CDR1 KGHSH and CDR2 LQKENI. DNA of the CDR3: TGTACCAGCTCACAGGACTACACTTCTGGAAACACCATATATTTT. Its translation is CTSSQDYTSGNTIYF.

The table lists this clonotype with a few counts. The chain carries TRBV3-1 and TRBJ2-3; either TRBD1 or TRBD2 may supply D (5 bases each). CDR3 length: 14 residues. Deletions cut 5 bases from V and 6 bases from J, with 15 bases between. Germline CDR1 and CDR2: LGHDT and YNNKEL (reference sequence). CDR3 sequence: CASSGEGLTDTQYF. The CDR3 bases are TGTGCCAGCAGCGGAGAGGGGTTAACCGATACGCAGTATTTT.

CDR3 in amino acids: CASSLGGGRNGYTF. The CDR3 DNA reads as TGTGCCAGCAGTTTAGGGGGGGGCAGGAATGGCTACACCTTC. The chain recombines TRBV12-3 or TRBV12-4 with TRBJ1-2; D may be TRBD1 (6 bases). This CDR3 has 14 residues. V lost 1 base to trimming and J lost 6 bases, with 12 bases between them.

V and J are TRBV12-3 or TRBV12-4 and TRBJ1-6, with TRBD1 matching 9 bases. The CDR3 spans 14 residues. Trimming took 7 bases from V and 10 from J; bases not matched to a gene: 8. Here the CDR3 reads CASTLGQGRSPLHF. CDR3 DNA: TGTGCCAGCACCCTGGGACAGGGTCGATCACCCCTCCACTTT.

This clonotype appeared a few times. V and J are TRBV10-3 and TRBJ2-3; TRBD2 matches at 10 bases. CDR3 length: 16 amino acids. CDR1 and CDR2 (germline): ENHRY, SYGVKD. Losses at the gene ends were 2 bases for V and 5 bases for J; bases not matched to a gene: 7. The CDR3 region has the DNA TGTGCCATCAGTGAGATACGGTCTAGCGGGGGAGATACGCAGTATTTT. The encoded protein is CAISEIRSSGGDTQYF.

This clonotype was seen more than once but under ten times. The chain links TRBV2 to TRBJ2-4, with 8 bases that match TRBD1. CDR1 is SNHLY and CDR2 is FYNNEI in the germline V gene. The CDR3 is 13 residues long. V lost 4 bases and J lost 9; bases outside the gene matches: 5. The CDR3 spells CASSVQGAGIQYF. In DNA form, the CDR3 reads TGTGCCAGCAGTGTTCAGGGGGCCGGCATTCAGTACTTC.

V and J are TRBV11-2 and TRBJ1-6; perhaps TRBD1 as D (5 bases). Germline CDR1 reads SGHAT; CDR2 reads FQNNGV. V was cut by 2 bases and J by 7 bases, with 15 bases left in between. The CDR3 has 16 amino acids. The CDR3: CASSLRGAAGNSPLHF. DNA of the CDR3: TGTGCCAGCAGCTTACGCGGGGCGGCTGGGAATTCACCCCTCCACTTT.

The chain couples TRBV6-1 to TRBJ1-4; the D gene is possibly TRBD1 (6 bases). Per the germline V gene, CDR1 is MNHNS and CDR2 is SASEGT. V was cut by 7 bases and J by 10 bases, with 16 bases left in between. The CDR3 is made up of 13 amino acids. In DNA, the CDR3 is TGTGCCAGCACCCGATCGGGGGCGGGAAAACTGTTTTTT. This sequence encodes CASTRSGAGKLFF.

The V call is TRBV5-6, the J call TRBJ2-3, with D hard to call. Trimming removed 5 bases from V and 2 bases from J, with 9 bases in between. This CDR3 has 13 amino acids. Germline CDR1 reads SGHDT; CDR2 reads YYEEEE. Written as DNA, the CDR3 is TGTGCCAGCAGTATAGGGATCACAGATACGCAGTATTTT. This codes for CASSIGITDTQYF.

At least ten counts were recorded for this clonotype. The chain recombines TRBV7-2 with TRBJ1-2; D perhaps matches TRBD1 (6 bases). Per germline, CDR1 SGHTA and CDR2 FQGNSA. The CDR3 extends over 16 amino acids. Trimming pared 5 bases from V and 5 bases from J, leaving 21 bases between. CDR3 nucleotides: TGTGCCAGCAGCCGGGGGGGGGGCCAGCACTATTATGGCTACACCTTC. Protein: CASSRGGGQHYYGYTF.

This clonotype was counted many times. CDR3 coding DNA: TGTGCCAGCAGGCCCTATACAGGGAACACTGAAGCTTTCTTT. Protein sequence: CASRPYTGNTEAFF. The chain links TRBV6-1 to TRBJ1-1, with D perhaps matching TRBD1 (5 bases). The V gene's germline CDR1 is MNHNS and CDR2 SASEGT. The length of the CDR3 is 14 residues. V dropped 6 bases and J dropped 1 base, with 12 bases sitting between them.

The chain has TRBV6-1 and TRBJ1-5; D might be TRBD1 (6 bases). The CDR3 contains 15 residues. In germline, CDR1 is MNHNS, CDR2 SASEGT. V was cut by 5 bases and J by 2 bases, with 13 bases left in between. The DNA of the CDR3 is TGTGCCAGCAGTCTAAGCCACAGGGGCAATCAGCCCCAGCATTTT. Amino acids: CASSLSHRGNQPQHF.